Listed below are T cell receptor beta chains from one sample, sequenced in a study of blood T cell repertoires in COVID-19. Using immunoSEQ multiplex PCR, the repertoire was profiled, and TCRdb retains in-frame clones only, with some absent. The repertoire holds more than 200,000 clones, with about 85% as singletons. The specimen sequenced was peripheral blood. The receptors here all came from a young man with active or convalescent COVID-19. The conserved cysteine and the conserved F or W are not part of the CDR3 here.

J gene: TRBJ1-3
V gene: TRBV3-1/TRBV3-2
CDR3 protein: ASSQGNAPSSPGNTIY

J gene: TRBJ1-6
V gene: TRBV6-2/TRBV6-3
CDR3 protein: ASGYRGVPGSPLH

J gene: TRBJ1-2
V gene: TRBV5-8
CDR3 protein: ASSLDKYYGYT

J gene: TRBJ1-1
V gene: TRBV9
CDR3 protein: ASSSRQTVNTEAF

J gene: TRBJ2-7
V gene: TRBV7-2
CDR3 protein: ASRKPGLNYEQY

J gene: TRBJ2-1
V gene: TRBV10-3
CDR3 protein: AISESVTSYEQF

J gene: TRBJ1-2
V gene: TRBV15
CDR3 protein: ATSRVDEGGYT

J gene: TRBJ1-1
V gene: TRBV5-6
CDR3 protein: ASSTTRGGVFEAF

J gene: TRBJ1-2
V gene: TRBV9
CDR3 protein: ASSVGPTGGAGYT

J gene: TRBJ1-2
V gene: TRBV30
CDR3 protein: AWQGIGYT

J gene: TRBJ2-1
V gene: TRBV28
CDR3 protein: ASSPQTSFYEQF

J gene: TRBJ2-3
V gene: TRBV10-3
CDR3 protein: ASGTSGGLGPTDTQY

J gene: TRBJ2-3
V gene: TRBV18
CDR3 protein: ASSPTSGRSDTQY

J gene: TRBJ2-2
V gene: TRBV29-1
CDR3 protein: SVEEGTSNTGELF

J gene: TRBJ2-5
V gene: TRBV2
CDR3 protein: ASSEFTSGGETQY

J gene: TRBJ2-7
V gene: TRBV18
CDR3 protein: ASSPRTDSYEQY

J gene: TRBJ1-2
V gene: TRBV7-2
CDR3 protein: ASSLDSVAGYT

J gene: TRBJ2-1
V gene: TRBV4-3
CDR3 protein: ASSPSGRAYGAEQF

J gene: TRBJ2-5
V gene: TRBV18
CDR3 protein: ASSPTRLETQY

J gene: TRBJ2-2
V gene: TRBV5-4
CDR3 protein: ASSRGQGGVGELF

J gene: TRBJ2-4
V gene: TRBV7-9
CDR3 protein: ASSLGQGHKNIQY

J gene: TRBJ2-7
V gene: TRBV7-2
CDR3 protein: ASSTRGGSSYEQY

J gene: TRBJ1-4
V gene: TRBV18
CDR3 protein: ASSTGLNEKLF

J gene: TRBJ2-3
V gene: TRBV3-1/TRBV3-2
CDR3 protein: ASSQESSGRGSSTDTQY

J gene: TRBJ2-7
V gene: TRBV27
CDR3 protein: ASSIWGGMNYEQY

J gene: TRBJ1-2
V gene: TRBV6-5
CDR3 protein: ASSYSGGEAERYT

J gene: TRBJ2-7
V gene: TRBV28
CDR3 protein: ATIEAGGPYEQY

J gene: TRBJ2-3
V gene: TRBV14
CDR3 protein: ASSPHLGGQYTDTQY

J gene: TRBJ2-3
V gene: TRBV7-6
CDR3 protein: ASSFSGLAEPTDTQY

J gene: TRBJ2-2
V gene: TRBV5-4
CDR3 protein: ASSLTAGGSGELF

J gene: TRBJ1-6
V gene: TRBV2
CDR3 protein: ASRTDEGLNSPLH

J gene: TRBJ2-5
V gene: TRBV10-3
CDR3 protein: AISESSKGSGETQY

J gene: TRBJ1-4
V gene: TRBV10-3
CDR3 protein: AISQGFNEKLF

J gene: TRBJ1-2
V gene: TRBV7-3
CDR3 protein: ASSLTAGYGEGYT

J gene: TRBJ2-1
V gene: TRBV9
CDR3 protein: ASSVLADEQF

J gene: TRBJ1-1
V gene: TRBV7-2
CDR3 protein: ASSFQGRTEAF

J gene: TRBJ2-7
V gene: TRBV21-1
CDR3 protein: ASSDRKDYEQY

J gene: TRBJ2-1
V gene: TRBV5-4
CDR3 protein: ASSLDGGRAVFNEQF

J gene: TRBJ1-1
V gene: TRBV9
CDR3 protein: ASSSGGTEAF

J gene: TRBJ2-1
V gene: TRBV13
CDR3 protein: ASSRLAAEQF

J gene: TRBJ1-1
V gene: TRBV6-1
CDR3 protein: ASSTPAGRPF

J gene: TRBJ1-5
V gene: TRBV28
CDR3 protein: ASGQGGNQPQH

J gene: TRBJ2-2
V gene: TRBV10-3
CDR3 protein: ATLGTGNTGELF

J gene: TRBJ2-3
V gene: TRBV27
CDR3 protein: ASSFRVSDTQY

J gene: TRBJ2-1
V gene: TRBV25-1
CDR3 protein: ASIPGYSYNEQF

J gene: TRBJ2-1
V gene: TRBV29-1
CDR3 protein: SVPRGSSDEQF

J gene: TRBJ1-2
V gene: TRBV30
CDR3 protein: AWSVQGVLGYT

J gene: TRBJ2-3
V gene: TRBV28
CDR3 protein: ASSFVRYTDTQY

J gene: TRBJ2-3
V gene: TRBV29-1
CDR3 protein: SVEKGTGFADTQY

J gene: TRBJ1-6
V gene: TRBV6-6
CDR3 protein: ASSYQQVVNSPLH